The 32 T cell receptor beta chains reported below all come from one sample, sequenced in a study of tumor-infiltrating lymphocytes in primary liver carcinoma. Investigators took RNA and DNA out together from 20-30 mg of unsorted bulk tissue. With around 500 ng total RNA as template and a constant-region primer, TCR beta cDNA was made. For TCR beta, libraries were produced by three nested multiplex PCR rounds using slightly modified ARM-PCR. The first two PCR rounds used TRBV1-TRBV30 primers with a Cbeta primer, roughly 10 cycles each. TCRdb processed the multiplex PCR reads anew with MiXCR; each CDR3 protein has one entry. The sample holds tens of thousands of distinct CDR3 sequences, roughly three quarters seen once. The material sequenced was liver tumor tissue from sampling region 5. Specified subset: tumor region T5, tumor centre. The source of these receptors is a woman in her 30s with primary liver carcinoma and hepatitis B virus infection.

As regards this clonotype: Given a much more abundant clone one base away, this may be a read error. The rearrangement uses TRBV18 and TRBJ2-2; D is uncertain. From germline, CDR1 is KGHSH and CDR2 LQKENI. The length of the CDR3 is 18 residues. The V end lost 0 bases, the J end lost 0 bases, and 14 bases lay between the germline ends. CDR3 DNA: TGTGCCAGCTCACCACCGGTGCTAACCGCAACGAACACCGGGGAGCTGTTTTTT. It translates to CASSPPVLTATNTGELFF.

A remark on this clonotype: In this CDR3 the conserved last residue, phenylalanine or tryptophan, is missing, so a read error is likely. The J gene is TRBJ1-1, the V gene TRBV6-5, with 7 bases fitting TRBD1. The germline gives CDR1 MNHEY, CDR2 SVGAGI. This CDR3 spans 13 amino acids. The CDR3 sequence is CSSNQQGSTEAFL. The CDR3 region has the DNA TGCTCCAGCAATCAACAGGGGTCAACTGAAGCTTTCCTT.

Of note for this clonotype: The junction departs from the called germline gene at one end, perhaps through a read error. The chain employs TRBV4-2 and TRBJ2-2, with a tentative D call TRBD2 (7 bases). The CDR3 runs to 19 residues. Germline V gives CDR1 LGHNA, CDR2 YNFKEQ. The CDR3 reads CASGRDVTGTIGDTGELLF. DNA of the CDR3: TGTGCCAGCGGCCGGGACGTCACCGGGACTATCGGGGACACCGGGGAGCTGCTTTTT.

The rearrangement links TRBV6-5 to TRBJ2-7, with D perhaps matching TRBD1 (6 bases). V dropped 2 bases and J dropped 10 bases, with 18 bases sitting between them. The CDR3 has 14 amino acids. Germline values: CDR1 MNHEY, CDR2 SVGAGI. The CDR3 spells CASSYKDSSSYQYF. In DNA, the CDR3 is TGTGCCAGCAGTTACAAGGACAGCAGCTCCTACCAGTACTTC.

Concerning this clonotype: One end of the junction varies from germline; a read error may be responsible. V is TRBV11-2 and J is TRBJ2-1; D gene uncertain. The CDR3 runs 15 residues. The germline CDR1 and CDR2 sequences are SGHAT and FQNNGV. The DNA for the CDR3 is TGCGCCAGCAGCTTGTTGGAGCAAGCTAGTAATGAGCAGATCTTC. It codes for CASSLLEQASNEQIF.

With regard to this clonotype: The junction does not match germline at one end; this may be a read error. The V call is TRBV28, the J call TRBJ2-3; maybe TRBD1 (5 bases). The end of the DNA fits TRBJ1-5 better, so the J call may be wrong. This CDR3 contains 14 residues. Germline V gene lookup returns CDR1 MDHEN and CDR2 SYDVKM. DNA for the CDR3: TGCGCCAGCAGTCCGCGGGGGGTCACAGATACGCAGCATTTT. Translating it yields CASSPRGVTDTQHF.

Notes on this clonotype: One end of the junction does not line up with germline, which may come from a read error. This sequence joins TRBV4-3 and TRBJ2-7; D perhaps matches TRBD1 (6 bases). The CDR3 has 15 residues. CDR1 LGHNA and CDR2 YSLEER come from the germline V gene. In DNA form, the CDR3 reads TGCGCCAACATCCAGCTACAGGACAGCTCCTACGAGCAATACTTC. Amino acid sequence: CANIQLQDSSYEQYF.

A word on this clonotype: The junction departs from germline at one end; a sequencing error may be responsible. The V and J genes are TRBV5-6 and TRBJ2-6, with a tentative D call TRBD1 (5 bases). The germline V gene has CDR1 SGHDT and CDR2 YYEEEE. CDR3 length: 17 amino acids. CDR3 sequence: CASSQGSSFSGANVVTF. CDR3 coding DNA: TGTGCCAGCAGCCAGGGCAGCAGCTTCTCTGGGGCCAACGTCGTGACTTTC.

On this clonotype: As the CDR3 is not closed by the conserved phenylalanine or tryptophan, this likely results from a read error. The chain joins TRBV6-5 to TRBJ2-7, with D possibly matching TRBD1 (6 bases). The CDR3 has 15 amino acids. Germline V lookup: CDR1 MNHEY, CDR2 SVGAGI. The CDR3 nucleotides read TGTGCCAGAAGTTACAAGGACAGCAGCTCCTACGAGCAGTACCTA. It yields the protein CARSYKDSSSYEQYL.

Details on this clonotype: An end of the junction does not agree with germline; a read error may underlie this. V usage is TRBV11-3 and J usage is TRBJ2-1; the match to TRBD2 covers 12 bases. The length of the CDR3 is 14 residues. Germline V CDR1 and CDR2: SGHNT, YENEEA. The DNA for the CDR3 is TGTGCCAGCAGCCGTCTAGCGGGGGGGTATGAGCAGTCCTTC. This sequence encodes CASSRLAGGYEQSF. The full variable domain, in which reference TRBV11-3 and TRBJ2-1 provide the parts outside the CDR3, is EAGVVQSPRYKIIEKKQPVAFWCNPISGHNTLYWYLQNLGQGPELLIRYENEEAVDDSQLPKDRFSAERLKGVDSTLKIQPAELGDSAVYLCASSRLAGGYEQSFGPGTRLTVL.

Comment on this clonotype: Compared with germline, one end of the junction differs, possibly owing to a read error. The chain links TRBV11-1 to TRBJ2-5; 7 bases agree with TRBD1. CDR1 and CDR2 from the germline V gene are SGHAT and FQDESV (reference sequence). The CDR3 consists of 14 residues. This CDR3 reads CANSWVGGTGTLYF. The CDR3 bases are TGTGCCAACAGCTGGGTAGGGGGCACTGGGACCCTGTACTTC.

As concerns this clonotype: A junction end diverges from the germline sequence, so it may reflect a read error. The chain has TRBV29-1 and TRBJ1-2; no clear D gene. Germline loops: CDR1 SQVTM, CDR2 ANQGSEA. The CDR3 length is 12 residues. The CDR3 loop reads CGVVHWCGGYTF. The CDR3 nucleotides are TGTGGCGTTGTCCATTGGTGTGGCGGCTACACCTTC.

The chain employs TRBV24-1 and TRBJ2-1, with 7 bases identical to TRBD1. This CDR3 spans 15 amino acids. Germline CDR1 reads KGHDR; CDR2 reads SFDVKD. V was clipped by 11 bases and J by 2 bases; unmatched bases: 11. The CDR3 DNA is TGTGCCATCAGGGGAAGGGACAGCACCTACAATGAGCAGTTCTTC. Protein sequence: CAIRGRDSTYNEQFF.

The chain joins TRBV4-1 to TRBJ2-5; the D gene is possibly TRBD2 (5 bases). The V end lost 10 bases, the J end lost 3 bases, and 15 bases lay between the germline ends. CDR3 length equals 13 residues. Germline V gene data show CDR1 as MGHRA and CDR2 as YSYEKL. The CDR3 loop is CAITTPREETQYF. The DNA for the CDR3 is TGCGCCATCACCACTCCGAGGGAAGAGACCCAGTACTTC.

To note about this clonotype: The junction and the germline gene differ at one end; a read error may be behind it. The CDR3: CPSSSPDLRSETQYF. The CDR3 DNA follows: TGTCCCAGTAGCTCACCGGACCTTAGGTCGGAGACCCAGTACTTC. The chain recombines TRBV6-2 or TRBV6-3 with TRBJ2-5; D is unresolved. Germline values: CDR1 MNHEY, CDR2 SVGEGT. This CDR3 is 15 amino acids long.

This clonotype was picked up a small number of times. The chain combines TRBV29-1 with TRBJ2-1; the D gene is possibly TRBD2 (5 bases). CDR1 is SQVTM and CDR2 is ANQGSEA in the germline V gene. Trimming removed 7 bases from V and 7 bases from J, with 17 bases in between. The CDR3 runs to 13 residues. The CDR3 is CSAVRDASNEQFF. The DNA for the CDR3 is TGCAGCGCCGTCCGGGATGCTTCAAATGAGCAGTTCTTC.

The chain combines TRBV10-2 with TRBJ2-1; 8 bases align to TRBD1. Germline V gene data show CDR1 as WSHSY and CDR2 as SAAADI. Trimming cost V 5 bases and J 8 bases; bases outside gene matches: 5. The CDR3 runs to 13 residues. CDR3 sequence reads: CASSPRGPHEQFF. CDR3 nucleotides: TGCGCCAGCAGTCCCAGGGGGCCGCATGAGCAGTTCTTC.

Concerning this clonotype itself: It may be a read error: a sequence one base away is much more abundant. The V call is TRBV6-1, the J call TRBJ2-1, with 7 bases matching TRBD2. The V segment lost 9 bases and the J segment 13 bases; nucleotides outside the gene matches: 18. Germline CDR1 is MNHNS and CDR2 is SASEGT. CDR3 length: 14 amino acids. For the CDR3, the DNA is TGTGCCAGAAGTAACCGCGGGGAGGGGTACGTACAGTTCTTC. This sequence encodes CARSNRGEGYVQFF.

This clonotype was observed once. A read error may account for a junction end that differs from germline. This sequence joins TRBV5-6 and TRBJ1-5, with D unresolved. The germline gives CDR1 SGHDT, CDR2 YYEEEE. CDR3 length: 15 residues. The CDR3 DNA reads TGTGCCAGCAGCCTATGGGCGGCTTCCCGGCAGCCACAGCATTTT. It is translated as CASSLWAASRQPQHF.

This clonotype was seen a few times. J is TRBJ2-7 and V is TRBV7-2; no reliable D call. The CDR3 has 15 residues. The germline gives CDR1 SGHTA, CDR2 FQGNSA. Trimming pared 0 bases from V and 3 bases from J, leaving 12 bases between. CDR3 sequence (DNA): TGTGCCAGCAGCTTAGCCCACGGTCCGTACTACGAGCAGTACTTC. Translated: CASSLAHGPYYEQYF.

The chain carries TRBV7-6 and TRBJ2-2; 9 nucleotides line up with TRBD2. CDR3 length: 18 residues. V lost 4 bases, J lost 0 bases, and 9 bases stayed unmatched. Germline values: CDR1 SGHVS, CDR2 FNYEAQ. This chain's CDR3 is CASSSVLAGSANTGELFF. As DNA, the CDR3 is TGTGCCAGCAGCTCAGTCCTAGCGGGGAGCGCGAACACCGGGGAGCTGTTTTTT.

Notes on this clonotype: The junction shows a germline mismatch at one end, possibly a read error. The V call is TRBV11-2, the J call TRBJ2-1, with no clear D. Germline CDR1 SGHAT, CDR2 FQNNGV. The CDR3 has 16 residues. The CDR3 loop is CASSLSLHASYNEQFF. The CDR3 coding sequence is TGTGCCAGCAGCTTAAGCCTGCACGCAAGCTACAATGAACAGTTCTTC.

In the case of this clonotype: One end of the junction is discordant with germline, which a read error may explain. The J gene is TRBJ2-1, the V gene TRBV4-1; weak D call: TRBD2 (6 bases). CDR3 length equals 17 residues. The germline gives CDR1 MGHRA, CDR2 YSYEKL. The CDR3 loop reads CASGQWSASARYNEQFF. DNA for the CDR3: TGCGCCAGCGGCCAATGGTCGGCTAGCGCCCGCTACAATGAGCAGTTCTTC.

Note on this clonotype: Mismatch with germline at one junction end may stem from a read error. V gene TRBV28 combines with J gene TRBJ2-7, with 9 bases matching TRBD2. This CDR3 spans 16 amino acids. Per germline, CDR1 MDHEN and CDR2 SYDVKM. The CDR3 loop is CACSSPWLAGINEQYF. CDR3 DNA: TGTGCCTGCAGTTCCCCTTGGCTAGCGGGAATCAACGAGCAGTACTTC.

This clonotype was counted ten times or more. The genes are TRBV11-2 and TRBJ1-2; D call uncertain. There are 13 residues in the CDR3. The ends were cut back, 0 bases at V and 2 bases at J, with 4 bases in the middle. Germline-derived CDR1 and CDR2 are SGHAT and FQNNGV. Written as DNA, the CDR3 is TGTGCCAGCAGCTTAGAGGGGAACTATGGCTACACCTTC. It is translated as CASSLEGNYGYTF.

Regarding this clonotype: The junction departs from the called germline gene at one end, perhaps through a read error. The genes are TRBV11-1 and TRBJ2-1; TRBD2 matches at 7 bases. CDR3 length: 15 amino acids. Germline CDR1 is SGHAT and CDR2 is FQDESV (reference sequence). The DNA of the CDR3 is TGTGCCAACAGGACCGGGACTAACGGTTACAGTGAGCAGTTCTTC. This encodes CANRTGTNGYSEQFF.

In regard to this clonotype: One junction end disagrees with the germline gene, perhaps due to a read error. The CDR3 here is CTSRRREVQETQYF. In DNA form, the CDR3 reads TGTACCAGCAGACGCCGGGAGGTTCAAGAGACCCAGTACTTC. The chain links TRBV9 to TRBJ2-5; TRBD2 matches 7 bases. CDR1 is SGDLS, CDR2 YYNGEE, per germline. This CDR3 comprises 14 residues.

The sample holds a few counts of this clonotype. This chain connects TRBV5-5 to TRBJ1-2; D remains ambiguous. Trimming took 0 bases from V and 2 from J, leaving 8 bases between them. CDR3 size: 14 residues. Germline-derived CDR1 and CDR2 are SGHKS and YYEKEE (reference sequence). CDR3 nucleotides: TGTGCCAGCAGCTTGGAAGGCGCGAACTATGGCTACACCTTC. Translated, it gives CASSLEGANYGYTF.

This clonotype was recorded at least ten times. CDR3 in DNA: TGTGCCTGGAGCTTAGGGGGGAACTACGAGCAGTACTTC. It yields the protein CAWSLGGNYEQYF. The chain carries TRBV30 and TRBJ2-7; D might be TRBD1 or TRBD2, each matching 6 bases. The CDR3 is 13 amino acids. Germline CDR1 is GTSNPN and CDR2 is SVGIG (reference sequence). Trimming took off 3 bases at V and 3 bases at J, with 12 bases between the two ends.

This chain joins TRBV29-1 and TRBJ2-1, with D perhaps TRBD1 (6 bases). The CDR3 consists of 14 residues. Germline CDR1 reads SQVTM; CDR2 reads ANQGSEA. The CDR3 DNA reads TGCAACGTCGCGACAGGAGTGAGTTCCAATGAGCAGTTCTTC. It codes for CNVATGVSSNEQFF.

Concerning this clonotype: A read error may explain this, as a much larger clone is one base away. V usage is TRBV7-2 and J usage is TRBJ2-3; 10 bases line up with TRBD2. CDR3 length: 17 residues. Germline lookup yields CDR1 SGHTA and CDR2 FQGNSA. CDR3 DNA sequence: TGTGCCAGCAGCTTATTGGGACTAGCGACTAGCACAGATACGCAGTGTTTT. Amino acid sequence: CASSLLGLATSTDTQCF.

Points on this clonotype: A much larger clone differs from this one at a single base, so this may be a read error. The chain uses TRBV28 and TRBJ2-1; tentative D call: TRBD1 (5 bases). V dropped 8 bases and J dropped 3 bases, with 14 bases sitting between them. The CDR3 contains 14 residues. The V gene's germline CDR1 is MDHEN and CDR2 SYDVKM. CDR3 amino acids: CASCTRQLYNEQFF. The CDR3 DNA sequence: TGTGCCAGCTGCACCCGACAGCTCTACAATGAGCAGTTCTTC.